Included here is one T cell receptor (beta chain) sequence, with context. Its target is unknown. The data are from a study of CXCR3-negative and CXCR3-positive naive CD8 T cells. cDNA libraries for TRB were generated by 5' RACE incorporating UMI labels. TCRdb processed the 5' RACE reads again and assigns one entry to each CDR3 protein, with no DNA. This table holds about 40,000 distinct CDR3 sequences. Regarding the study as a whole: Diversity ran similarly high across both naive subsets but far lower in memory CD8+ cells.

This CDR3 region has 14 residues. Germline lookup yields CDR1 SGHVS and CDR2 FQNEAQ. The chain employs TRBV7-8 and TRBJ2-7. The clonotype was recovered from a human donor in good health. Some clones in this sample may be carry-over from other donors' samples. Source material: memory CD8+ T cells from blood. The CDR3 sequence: CASSLLGNLYEQYF. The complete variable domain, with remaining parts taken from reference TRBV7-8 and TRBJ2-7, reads GAGVSQSPRYKVAKRGQDVALRCDPISGHVSLFWYQQALGQGPEFLTYFQNEAQLDKSGLPSDRFFAERPEGSVSTLKIQRTQQEDSAVYLCASSLLGNLYEQYFGPGTRLTVT.